Listed below are T cell receptor beta chains from one sample, sequenced in a study of neurological immune-mediated disorders. TCRdb reprocessed the 5' RACE reads via MiXCR and lists one record per CDR3 protein. The table shows about 80,000 distinct CDR3 sequences, with 5% to 6.5% occurring only once. Sequences were obtained from PBMCs. Receptors originate from a woman aged 55-69 years with multiple sclerosis. Each CDR3 is given with its conserved first and last residue. The order of the fields is CDR3 protein, CDR3 DNA, clone size, D gene, J gene, V gene. D genes are given only for firm matches. Some rows have no size entry. The others give once, few or many, or a class for an expanded clone.

CDR3: CASSFLSTYNEQFF; DNA: TGTGCCAGCAGTTTTTTGAGTACCTACAATGAGCAGTTCTTC; size: many; D: .; J: TRBJ2-1; V: TRBV27
CDR3: CASSQAGGRRGSPLHF; DNA: TGTGCCAGCAGCCAAGCGGGAGGGCGTCGAGGATCACCCCTCCACTTT; size: many; D: .; J: TRBJ1-6; V: TRBV3-1
CDR3: CASSSGLADEQYF; DNA: TGTGCCAGCAGCTCGGGACTAGCCGACGAGCAGTACTTC; size: many; D: TRBD2; J: TRBJ2-7; V: TRBV11-2
CDR3: CASSLYQGQSYEQYF; DNA: TGTGCCAGCAGCCTATACCAGGGACAGAGCTACGAGCAGTACTTC; size: many; D: TRBD1; J: TRBJ2-7; V: TRBV7-7
CDR3: CSATQGNHEQYF; DNA: TGCAGTGCTACCCAGGGAAACCACGAGCAGTACTTC; size: many; D: .; J: TRBJ2-7; V: TRBV20-1
CDR3: CASSPTVAGLQFF; DNA: TGTGCCAGCAGCCCCACCGTAGCGGGGCTGCAGTTCTTC; size: many; D: TRBD2; J: TRBJ2-1; V: TRBV6-6
CDR3: CASRTDANYGYTF; DNA: TGCGCCAGCAGAACAGACGCTAACTATGGCTACACCTTC; size: few; D: .; J: TRBJ1-2; V: TRBV5-1
CDR3: CASSLGAANNYGYTF; DNA: TGTGCCAGCAGCTTAGGGGCAGCCAATAACTATGGCTACACCTTC; size: .; D: .; J: TRBJ1-2; V: TRBV7-6
CDR3: CASSLAAGISYEQYF; DNA: TGTGCCAGCAGTTTAGCTGCAGGGATAAGCTACGAGCAGTACTTC; size: many; D: .; J: TRBJ2-7; V: TRBV12-3/TRBV12-4
CDR3: CASSLGYSNQPQHF; DNA: TGTGCCAGCAGCTTGGGGTACAGCAATCAGCCCCAGCATTTT; size: few; D: .; J: TRBJ1-5; V: TRBV5-5
CDR3: CASSANTDTQYF; DNA: TGCGCCAGCAGCGCAAACACAGATACGCAGTATTTT; size: few; D: .; J: TRBJ2-3; V: TRBV5-1
CDR3: CASSGDRAGANVLTF; DNA: TGTGCCAGCAGCGGGGACAGGGCTGGGGCCAACGTCCTGACTTTC; size: many; D: TRBD1; J: TRBJ2-6; V: TRBV12-3/TRBV12-4
CDR3: CSARDWDSSFTEAFF; DNA: TGCAGTGCTAGAGATTGGGACAGTTCGTTCACTGAAGCTTTCTTT; size: many; D: TRBD1; J: TRBJ1-1; V: TRBV20-1
CDR3: CASSLAPSFGYGYTF; DNA: TGCGCCAGCAGCTTGGCCCCGAGTTTTGGCTATGGCTACACCTTC; size: many; D: .; J: TRBJ1-2; V: TRBV5-1
CDR3: CASSSSSYQPQHF; DNA: TGTGCCAGCAGCTCCAGCTCGTATCAGCCCCAGCATTTT; size: many; D: .; J: TRBJ1-5; V: TRBV7-6
CDR3: CASSLRGQVSDTQYF; DNA: TGTGCCAGCAGCCTCAGGGGGCAGGTATCAGATACGCAGTATTTT; size: many; D: TRBD1; J: TRBJ2-3; V: TRBV12-3/TRBV12-4
CDR3: CSAYGTGVGMNTEAFF; DNA: TGCAGTGCCTACGGGACAGGGGTTGGGATGAACACTGAAGCTTTCTTT; size: .; D: TRBD1; J: TRBJ1-1; V: TRBV20-1
CDR3: CSARAPGTSGGKQFF; DNA: TGCAGTGCTAGAGCTCCGGGGACTAGCGGGGGGAAGCAGTTCTTC; size: many; D: TRBD2; J: TRBJ2-1; V: TRBV20-1
CDR3: CASIGRDIITYGYTF; DNA: TGTGCCAGCATCGGGCGGGACATTATCACCTATGGCTACACCTTC; size: few; D: .; J: TRBJ1-2; V: TRBV6-1
CDR3: CASSLWGAGANVLTF; DNA: TGTGCCAGCAGTTTGTGGGGGGCCGGGGCCAACGTCCTGACTTTC; size: many; D: .; J: TRBJ2-6; V: TRBV12-3/TRBV12-4
CDR3: CASSLGDRANGEQFF; DNA: TGTGCCAGCAGCTTAGGGGACAGGGCCAACGGGGAGCAGTTCTTC; size: many; D: TRBD1; J: TRBJ2-1; V: TRBV7-2
CDR3: CASSLEDRVAEKLFF; DNA: TGCGCCAGCAGCTTGGAGGACAGGGTAGCTGAAAAACTGTTTTTT; size: many; D: TRBD1; J: TRBJ1-4; V: TRBV5-1
CDR3: CASSLIRPQGRLTPTYGYTF; DNA: TGTGCCAGCTCACTAATACGCCCCCAGGGTCGGCTCACTCCAACCTATGGCTACACCTTC; size: many; D: .; J: TRBJ1-2; V: TRBV18
CDR3: CSAREGGGGEQFF; DNA: TGCAGTGCTAGAGAAGGGGGGGGCGGTGAGCAGTTCTTC; size: many; D: .; J: TRBJ2-1; V: TRBV20-1
CDR3: CASSSQVNTGELFF; DNA: TGCGCCAGCAGCTCACAGGTTAACACCGGGGAGCTGTTTTTT; size: many; D: .; J: TRBJ2-2; V: TRBV5-1
CDR3: CSARDPQRGGIETQYF; DNA: TGCAGTGCTAGAGATCCCCAGCGGGGGGGCATAGAGACCCAGTACTTC; size: many; D: TRBD2; J: TRBJ2-5; V: TRBV20-1
CDR3: CASSFRGGPNTGELFF; DNA: TGCGCCAGCAGCTTCCGGGGAGGGCCGAACACCGGGGAGCTGTTTTTT; size: many; D: TRBD2; J: TRBJ2-2; V: TRBV5-1
CDR3: CASSSWPEATEAFF; DNA: TGCGCCAGCAGCTCTTGGCCTGAGGCCACTGAAGCTTTCTTT; size: few; D: .; J: TRBJ1-1; V: TRBV5-1
CDR3: CASSLGGRKNTGELFF; DNA: TGTGCTAGCAGCTTAGGTGGCAGAAAGAACACCGGGGAGCTGTTTTTT; size: many; D: .; J: TRBJ2-2; V: TRBV7-7
CDR3: CASRNPDTQYF; DNA: TGTGCCAGCAGGAATCCGGATACGCAGTATTTT; size: many; D: .; J: TRBJ2-3; V: TRBV6-5
CDR3: CASSPQLSSYNEQFF; DNA: TGTGCCAGCAGCCCCCAGCTGAGCTCCTACAATGAGCAGTTCTTC; size: many; D: .; J: TRBJ2-1; V: TRBV7-2
CDR3: CSARSGGGQPQHF; DNA: TGCAGTGCTAGGAGCGGGGGCGGGCAGCCCCAGCATTTT; size: many; D: .; J: TRBJ1-5; V: TRBV20-1
CDR3: CASRGRGTNTGELFF; DNA: TGTGCCAGCAGAGGCAGGGGGACGAACACCGGGGAGCTGTTTTTT; size: many; D: TRBD1; J: TRBJ2-2; V: TRBV12-3/TRBV12-4
CDR3: CSARENYEQYF; DNA: TGCAGTGCTAGAGAGAACTACGAGCAGTACTTC; size: many; D: .; J: TRBJ2-7; V: TRBV20-1
CDR3: CASSYVPSEGYTF; DNA: TGTGCCAGCAGTTACGTCCCATCCGAGGGCTACACCTTC; size: many; D: .; J: TRBJ1-2; V: TRBV6-6
CDR3: CASSVEGVQPQHF; DNA: TGTGCCAGCAGCGTCGAGGGGGTTCAGCCCCAGCATTTT; size: .; D: .; J: TRBJ1-5; V: TRBV9
CDR3: CASRSTSVKTQYF; DNA: TGTGCCAGCAGATCGACTAGCGTTAAGACCCAGTACTTC; size: many; D: TRBD2; J: TRBJ2-5; V: TRBV5-6
CDR3: CASRQGRLNEKLFF; DNA: TGTGCCAGCAGGCAGGGAAGACTTAATGAAAAACTGTTTTTT; size: many; D: .; J: TRBJ1-4; V: TRBV12-3/TRBV12-4
CDR3: CASSQEAGLSYNEQFF; DNA: TGTGCCAGCAGCCAAGAAGCGGGGCTCTCCTACAATGAGCAGTTCTTC; size: many; D: TRBD2; J: TRBJ2-1; V: TRBV3-1
CDR3: CASSPGQGLNEKLFF; DNA: TGCGCCAGCAGCCCCGGACAGGGACTTAATGAAAAACTGTTTTTT; size: few; D: TRBD1; J: TRBJ1-4; V: TRBV5-1
CDR3: CASSLEAGRETQYF; DNA: TGCGCCAGCAGCTTGGAAGCGGGGCGAGAGACCCAGTACTTC; size: many; D: TRBD2; J: TRBJ2-5; V: TRBV5-1
CDR3: CASSLGGHYSNQPQHF; DNA: TGTGCCAGCAGCTTAGGGGGGCATTATAGCAATCAGCCCCAGCATTTT; size: .; D: .; J: TRBJ1-5; V: TRBV7-8